A single sample gave rise to the 18 T cell receptor beta chains below, sequenced in a study of blood T cell repertoires in COVID-19. The repertoire was sequenced with immunoSEQ multiplex PCR; TCRdb's copy has only in-frame clones and lacks some. The table records about 150,000 clones, 78% of them present only once. Sequencing was done on a sample of PBMCs or T cells enriched from blood (not recorded which). Receptor source: a woman aged 50 to 60 who had recovered from COVID-19.

The CDR3 loop reads CASSISGQGQEKLFF. Written as DNA, the CDR3 is TGTGCCAGTAGTATATCCGGACAGGGACAAGAAAAACTGTTTTTT. The rearrangement links TRBV19 to TRBJ1-4; 8 nucleotides line up with TRBD1. V lost 2 bases to trimming and J lost 8 bases; unmatched junction nucleotides: 7. CDR3 length equals 15 residues. The germline gives CDR1 LNHDA, CDR2 SQIVND (reference sequence).

The chain links TRBV1 to TRBJ1-5. TRBV1 represents a pseudogene. CDR3 length equals 15 residues. The CDR3 here is CTSSQRSCANQPQHF. DNA of the CDR3: TGCACCAGCAGCCAACGTTCGTGCGCCAATCAGCCCCAGCATTTT.

The chain uses TRBV5-4 and TRBJ1-5; 7 bases align to TRBD1. Unmatched junction bases numbered 4, after V lost 4 bases and J lost 0 bases. The germline CDR1 and CDR2 sequences are SGHNT and YYREEE (reference sequence). The CDR3 sequence is 15 residues long. The CDR3 loop is CASSRGTDSNQPQHF. The CDR3 coding sequence is TGTGCCAGCAGCCGTGGGACAGATAGCAATCAGCCCCAGCATTTT.

The chain carries TRBV27 and TRBJ1-2; 9 bases line up with TRBD1. V lost 8 bases to trimming and J lost 0 bases; unmatched junction nucleotides: 7. CDR3 length: 15 amino acids. CDR1 MNHEY and CDR2 SMNVEV come from the germline V gene (reference sequence). CDR3: CASHKQGAANYGYTF. The CDR3 nucleotides read TGTGCCAGCCATAAACAGGGGGCTGCTAACTATGGCTACACCTTC.

The V gene is TRBV5-1, the J gene TRBJ2-3, with TRBD2 identical over 9 bases. The germline V gene encodes CDR1 SGHRS and CDR2 YFSETQ. This CDR3 comprises 16 residues. The V segment lost 4 bases and the J segment 2 bases; nucleotides outside the gene matches: 8. CDR3 nucleotides: TGCGCCAGCAGCCCGCCCGGCGGGGGGGCCACAGATACGCAGTATTTT. Translation gives CASSPPGGGATDTQYF.

The chain employs TRBV5-4 and TRBJ2-7, with TRBD2 matching over 9 bases. The CDR3 is made up of 15 amino acids. Per germline, CDR1 SGHNT and CDR2 YYREEE (reference sequence). Losses at the gene ends were 4 bases for V and 1 base for J; bases not matched to a gene: 6. The CDR3 region is CASSAKRGASYEQYF. In DNA form, the CDR3 reads TGTGCCAGCAGCGCCAAGCGGGGGGCATCCTACGAGCAGTACTTC.

About this clone: Other DNA sequences in the same sample also yield this CDR3. This sequence joins TRBV7-9 and TRBJ2-7; 10 bases line up with TRBD1. V was pared by 4 bases and J by 3 bases, with 3 bases of the junction left unmatched. This CDR3 is built from 14 residues. CDR1 is SEHNR and CDR2 is FQNEAQ in the germline V gene (reference sequence). The chain's CDR3 is CASSSGTGDYEQYF. DNA for the CDR3: TGTGCCAGCAGCTCGGGGACAGGGGACTACGAGCAGTACTTC. Variable domain in full (rest from reference TRBV7-9 and TRBJ2-7): DTGVSQNPRHKITKRGQNVTFRCDPISEHNRLYWYRQTLGQGPEFLTYFQNEAQLEKSRLLSDRFSAERPKGSFSTLEIQRTEQGDSAMYLCASSSGTGDYEQYFGPGTRLTVT.

This rearrangement joins TRBV19 to TRBJ1-5; 7 bases map to TRBD1. The CDR3 consists of 13 residues. V shed 5 bases, J shed 5 bases, and the junction held 3 bases outside the gene matches. Germline V gives CDR1 LNHDA, CDR2 SQIVND (reference sequence). DNA of the CDR3: TGTGCCAGTAGTCTACAGGGGTATCAGCCCCAGCATTTT. Its protein product is CASSLQGYQPQHF.

J is TRBJ1-6 and V is TRBV28; 7 positions match TRBD1. Unmatched junction bases numbered 6, after V lost 3 bases and J lost 4 bases. Looked up from germline, CDR1 is MDHEN and CDR2 is SYDVKM. This CDR3 region has 16 residues. The CDR3 sequence: CASSFTGTAYNSPLHF. The CDR3 DNA follows: TGTGCCAGCAGTTTTACCGGGACAGCATATAATTCACCCCTCCACTTT.

The chain joins TRBV27 to TRBJ1-6; D is perhaps TRBD1 (6 bases). CDR1 is MNHEY and CDR2 is SMNVEV in the germline V gene (reference sequence). The CDR3 runs to 13 residues. With 5 bases removed from V and 6 bases from J, the gap between germline ends came to 8 bases. The CDR3 spells CASSRGGNSPLHF. The CDR3, as DNA: TGTGCCAGCAGTAGGGGGGGTAATTCACCCCTCCACTTT.

The chain carries TRBV3-1 (or the pseudogene TRBV3-2) and TRBJ2-1, with TRBD2 as a possible D gene (6 bases). The germline V gene has CDR1 LGHDT and CDR2 YNNKEL (reference sequence). The CDR3 consists of 13 residues. V lost 2 bases and J lost 10, with 12 bases in between. The CDR3 spells CASSQLGGREQFF. The CDR3 region has the DNA TGTGCCAGCAGCCAACTGGGTGGGAGGGAGCAGTTCTTC.

V gene TRBV27 combines with J gene TRBJ2-7; maybe TRBD2 (5 bases). CDR1 and CDR2 from the germline V gene are MNHEY and SMNVEV (reference sequence). Trimming left V 2 bases short and J 0 bases short, with 17 bases between. The CDR3 runs 17 residues. The CDR3 bases are TGTGCCAGCAGTTTAAGAGTTCCGGGGTTAAGCTCCTACGAGCAGTACTTC. Amino acids: CASSLRVPGLSSYEQYF.

The gene calls are TRBV7-9 and TRBJ1-1; maybe TRBD1 (5 bases). This CDR3 has 13 residues. Trimming pared 5 bases from V and 2 bases from J, leaving 9 bases between. The germline V gene has CDR1 SEHNR and CDR2 FQNEAQ (reference sequence). CDR3 in amino acids: CASSPRANTEAFF. For the CDR3, the DNA is TGTGCCAGCAGCCCCAGGGCTAACACTGAAGCTTTCTTT.

This chain links TRBV7-3 with TRBJ2-2; 11 nucleotides agree with TRBD1. This CDR3 is built from 16 residues. V lost 4 bases, J lost 5 bases, and 6 bases stayed unmatched. Looked up from germline, CDR1 is SGHTA and CDR2 is FQGTGA. CDR3 coding DNA: TGTGCCAGCAGCTCGGCCGGGACAGGGGGGACCGGGGAGCTGTTTTTT. Translated: CASSSAGTGGTGELFF.

The J gene is TRBJ1-1, the V gene TRBV19; D remains ambiguous. Trimming removed 2 bases from V and 8 bases from J, with 18 bases in between. Germline V CDR1 and CDR2: LNHDA, SQIVND (reference sequence). This CDR3 has 15 residues. CDR3 sequence: CASSISGIRGSEAFF. The CDR3 coding sequence is TGTGCCAGTAGTATATCGGGCATTAGAGGGTCGGAAGCTTTCTTT.

The chain links TRBV5-1 to TRBJ2-1; 9 bases map to TRBD2. V gave up 0 bases and J gave up 5 bases; unmatched junction bases: 3. The CDR3 has 15 amino acids. Germline CDR1 is SGHRS and CDR2 is YFSETQ. CDR3 coding DNA: TGCGCCAGCAGCTTGGAGCCTAGCGGGAACAATGAGCAGTTCTTC. Translation gives CASSLEPSGNNEQFF.

Judged by abundance, this clone is medium-sized (0.01 to 0.1%). The chain couples TRBV3-1 (or the pseudogene TRBV3-2) to TRBJ1-6; D is unresolved. Looked up from germline, CDR1 is LGHDT and CDR2 is YNNKEL (reference sequence). Trimming pared 3 bases from V and 9 bases from J, leaving 9 bases between. The CDR3 runs to 13 residues. CDR3 in DNA: TGTGCCAGCAGCCAGTACACCAGTTCACCCCTCCACTTT. As protein: CASSQYTSSPLHF.

The V gene is TRBV18, the J gene TRBJ1-5; 7 nucleotides align to TRBD1. This CDR3 contains 15 residues. CDR1 and CDR2 (germline): KGHSH, LQKENI. The V segment lost 3 bases and the J segment 2 bases; nucleotides outside the gene matches: 4. Here the CDR3 reads CASSPPDRGNQPQHF. DNA of the CDR3: TGTGCCAGCTCACCTCCAGACAGGGGCAATCAGCCCCAGCATTTT.